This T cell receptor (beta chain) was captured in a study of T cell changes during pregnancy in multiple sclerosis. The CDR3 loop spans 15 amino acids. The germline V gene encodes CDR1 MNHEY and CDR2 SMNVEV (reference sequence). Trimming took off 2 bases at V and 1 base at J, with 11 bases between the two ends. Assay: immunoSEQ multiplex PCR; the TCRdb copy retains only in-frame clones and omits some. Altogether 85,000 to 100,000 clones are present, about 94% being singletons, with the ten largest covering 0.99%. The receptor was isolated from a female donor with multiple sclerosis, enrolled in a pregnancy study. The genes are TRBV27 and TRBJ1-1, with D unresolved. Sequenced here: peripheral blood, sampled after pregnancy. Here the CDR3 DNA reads TGTGCCAGCAGTTTACTATCGGTCGCGAACACTGAAGCTTTCTTT. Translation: CASSLLSVANTEAFF.